The 18 T cell receptor beta chains in this list originate from one sample, sequenced in a study of CD8+ T cells in alopecia areata. RNA was extracted and reverse transcribed into cDNA as the sequencing template. TCRdb's copy holds only in-frame clones and misses some; the assay was immunoSEQ multiplex PCR. This table holds around 210,000 clones, about 56% found once. Specimen: CD8+ T cells sorted from blood. The source is a human donor in good health.

This clone was found a few times. The chain combines TRBV13 with TRBJ2-3, with 7 positions matching TRBD2. Germline CDR1 reads PRHDT; CDR2 reads FYEKMQ (reference sequence). V shed 5 bases and J 4 bases; nucleotides not matched to a gene: 15. The CDR3 totals 17 residues. The CDR3 protein is CASSPAGYPGRADTQYF. The CDR3 nucleotides are TGTGCCAGCAGCCCCGCGGGTTATCCTGGGAGGGCAGATACGCAGTATTTT. Together with reference TRBV13 and TRBJ2-3, the CDR3 gives the full variable domain: AAGVIQSPRHLIKEKRETATLKCYPIPRHDTVYWYQQGPGQDPQFLISFYEKMQSDKGSIPDRFSAQQFSDYHSELNMSSLELGDSALYFCASSPAGYPGRADTQYFGPGTRLTVL.

The chain joins TRBV29-1 to TRBJ1-1, with D hard to call. The CDR3 length is 12 residues. Looked up from germline, CDR1 is SQVTM and CDR2 is ANQGSEA. V lost 1 base and J lost 0, with 3 bases in between. The CDR3 DNA reads as TGCAGCGTTGAAGTCATGAACACTGAAGCTTTCTTT. Amino acid sequence: CSVEVMNTEAFF.

The V gene is TRBV27, the J gene TRBJ1-5; possible D gene TRBD1, 6 bases. This CDR3 comprises 17 residues. Per germline, CDR1 MNHEY and CDR2 SMNVEV (reference sequence). Trimming left V 10 bases short and J 0 bases short, with 22 bases between. The CDR3, as DNA: TGTGCCACCGATGGACAGCTTAAGATTTATAGCAATCAGCCCCAGCATTTT. Residues: CATDGQLKIYSNQPQHF.

V is TRBV25-1 and J is TRBJ2-7, with a weak D call TRBD2 (6 bases). Trimming shortened V by 6 bases and J by 7 bases, and 16 bases separated the two germline ends. From germline, CDR1 is MGHDK and CDR2 SYGVNS. The CDR3 consists of 13 residues. The chain's CDR3 is CASSLGLTGEQYF. The DNA of the CDR3 is TGTGCCAGCAGCCTCGGACTAACAGGAGAGCAGTACTTC.

The rearrangement joins TRBV2 to TRBJ2-5; 7 nucleotides line up with TRBD2. Losses at the gene ends were 6 bases for V and 2 bases for J; bases not matched to a gene: 9. CDR3 length: 15 residues. The V gene's germline CDR1 is SNHLY and CDR2 FYNNEI. The CDR3 here is CASSALGGLQETQYF. The CDR3 nucleotides are TGTGCCAGCAGCGCCCTGGGGGGGTTGCAAGAGACCCAGTACTTC.

The J gene is TRBJ1-6, the V gene TRBV4-1; D gene ambiguous. The CDR3 runs to 16 residues. In germline, CDR1 is MGHRA, CDR2 YSYEKL. Trimming took 1 base from V and 0 from J, leaving 7 bases between them. CDR3 sequence reads: CASSQVASSYNSPLHF. In DNA form, the CDR3 reads TGCGCCAGCAGCCAAGTGGCGAGCTCCTATAATTCACCCCTCCACTTT.

As regards this clone: In the same sample, other DNA sequences code for this CDR3. This chain uses TRBV25-1 with TRBJ2-5; D ambiguous. This CDR3 contains 10 residues. The V gene lost 5 bases and the J gene lost 7 bases, with 5 bases spanning the gap. Germline assignment: CDR1 MGHDK and CDR2 SYGVNS. CDR3 sequence reads: CASSRGTQYF. The CDR3 DNA follows: TGTGCCAGCAGTCGCGGGACCCAGTACTTC. Full variable domain (missing parts from reference TRBV25-1 and TRBJ2-5): EADIYQTPRYLVIGTGKKITLECSQTMGHDKMYWYQQDPGMELHLIHYSYGVNSTEKGDLSSESTVSRIRTEHFPLTLESARPSHTSQYLCASSRGTQYFGPGTRLLVL.

The chain carries TRBV29-1 and TRBJ2-4; D call uncertain. The germline V and J ends were trimmed by 4 bases and 1 base, with 2 bases remaining between them. The CDR3 loop spans 11 amino acids. Germline values: CDR1 SQVTM, CDR2 ANQGSEA. The CDR3 loop reads CSVVAKNIQYF. Written as DNA, the CDR3 is TGCAGCGTTGTCGCCAAAAACATTCAGTACTTC. The entire variable domain, with the rest obtained from reference TRBV29-1 and TRBJ2-4, is as follows: SAVISQKPSRDICQRGTSLTIQCQVDSQVTMMFWYRQQPGQSLTLIATANQGSEATYESGFVIDKFPISRPNLTFSTLTVSNMSPEDSSIYLCSVVAKNIQYFGAGTRLSVL.

The table lists this clone with a few counts. The rearrangement joins TRBV4-1 to TRBJ2-7; 10 bases align to TRBD1. The CDR3 length is 15 residues. The V segment lost 2 bases and the J segment 3 bases; nucleotides outside the gene matches: 4. Germline V lookup: CDR1 MGHRA, CDR2 YSYEKL. The CDR3 sequence is CASSQSRTGGYEQYF. The CDR3 nucleotides read TGCGCCAGCAGCCAATCCAGGACAGGGGGCTACGAGCAGTACTTC.

This rearrangement joins TRBV29-1 to TRBJ2-5; 8 bases are a match to TRBD1. With V trimmed by 3 bases and J by 5 bases, 2 bases remained unmatched. The germline gives CDR1 SQVTM, CDR2 ANQGSEA. The CDR3 extends over 12 amino acids. In DNA, the CDR3 is TGCAGCGTTGAGGACAGGGACGAGACCCAGTACTTC. Protein product: CSVEDRDETQYF. Looking up the rest from reference TRBV29-1 and TRBJ2-5 gives the full variable domain: SAVISQKPSRDICQRGTSLTIQCQVDSQVTMMFWYRQQPGQSLTLIATANQGSEATYESGFVIDKFPISRPNLTFSTLTVSNMSPEDSSIYLCSVEDRDETQYFGPGTRLLVL.

As regards this clone: The same CDR3 can be traced to other DNA sequences in this sample. The genes are TRBV7-9 and TRBJ1-1; D ambiguous. CDR1 and CDR2 from the germline V gene are SEHNR and FQNEAQ (reference sequence). The CDR3 length is 14 residues. Trimming cost V 3 bases and J 1 base, with 9 bases left between them. For the CDR3, the DNA is TGTGCCAGCAGCTTGGTACGGTCGAACACTGAAGCTTTCTTT. Translating gives CASSLVRSNTEAFF. Full variable domain (rest looked up from reference TRBV7-9 and TRBJ1-1): DTGVSQNPRHKITKRGQNVTFRCDPISEHNRLYWYRQTLGQGPEFLTYFQNEAQLEKSRLLSDRFSAERPKGSFSTLEIQRTEQGDSAMYLCASSLVRSNTEAFFGQGTRLTVV.

J is TRBJ1-2 and V is TRBV29-1; D remains unclear. The V end was cut by 5 bases, the J end by 8 bases, with 12 bases between. CDR1 and CDR2 (germline): SQVTM, ANQGSEA. This CDR3 has 11 residues. CDR3 in amino acids: CSVSGNQGYTF. In DNA, the CDR3 is TGCAGCGTTTCGGGCAATCAGGGCTACACCTTC. Combining the CDR3 with reference TRBV29-1 and TRBJ1-2 gives the whole variable domain SAVISQKPSRDICQRGTSLTIQCQVDSQVTMMFWYRQQPGQSLTLIATANQGSEATYESGFVIDKFPISRPNLTFSTLTVSNMSPEDSSIYLCSVSGNQGYTFGSGTRLTVV.

Comments on this clone: A junction end diverges from the germline sequence, so it may reflect a read error. V and J are TRBV19 and TRBJ2-3; D is tentatively TRBD1 or TRBD2 (6 bases each). The CDR3 is 15 amino acids. Germline V CDR1 and CDR2: LNHDA, SQIVND (reference sequence). The CDR3 sequence: CASRIGGSGTDTQYF. The CDR3 DNA is TGTGCCAGTAGGATAGGGGGGAGCGGCACAGATACGCAGTATTTT. The full variable domain, with the rest looked up from reference TRBV19 and TRBJ2-3, is DGGITQSPKYLFRKEGQNVTLSCEQNLNHDAMYWYRQDPGQGLRLIYYSQIVNDFQKGDIAEGYSVSREKKESFPLTVTSAQKNPTAFYLCASRIGGSGTDTQYFGPGTRLTVL.

This clone occurred a few times. V usage is TRBV7-9 and J usage is TRBJ1-4; unclear D gene. The CDR3 is made up of 11 amino acids. Germline CDR1 is SEHNR and CDR2 is FQNEAQ (reference sequence). V shed 2 bases and J shed 10 bases, with 5 bases lying between them. The CDR3 nucleotides read TGTGCCAGCAGCTTACAAGGAAAACTGTTTTTT. Amino acid sequence: CASSLQGKLFF.

This clone was seen more than once but under ten times. V usage is TRBV30 and J usage is TRBJ1-6; D remains unclear. Germline V gene sequence: CDR1 GTSNPN, CDR2 SVGIG (reference sequence). With 1 base removed from V and 2 bases from J, the gap between germline ends came to 15 bases. The CDR3 runs 17 residues. The DNA of the CDR3 is TGTGCCTGGAGTGACGGATCGGCGGGAGCCTATAATTCACCCCTCCACTTT. Translating it yields CAWSDGSAGAYNSPLHF. The full variable domain, its missing parts supplied by reference TRBV30 and TRBJ1-6, is SQTIHQWPATLVQPVGSPLSLECTVEGTSNPNLYWYRQAAGRGLQLLFYSVGIGQISSEVPQNLSASRPQDRQFILSSKKLLLSDSGFYLCAWSDGSAGAYNSPLHFGNGTRLTVT.

This chain joins TRBV7-6 and TRBJ2-7; 9 bases are shared with TRBD2. The CDR3 is 15 amino acids. V shed 5 bases and J 6 bases; nucleotides not matched to a gene: 11. From germline, CDR1 is SGHVS and CDR2 FNYEAQ. CDR3 in amino acids: CASSPPASGVSEQYF. The CDR3 DNA is TGTGCCAGCAGCCCGCCGGCTAGCGGGGTTAGCGAGCAGTACTTC.

This clone has a handful of counts. The rearrangement links TRBV7-9 to TRBJ2-3; unclear D gene. CDR1 and CDR2 from the germline V gene are SEHNR and FQNEAQ (reference sequence). This CDR3 comprises 14 residues. Trimming shortened V by 8 bases and J by 3 bases, and 15 bases separated the two germline ends. The CDR3 bases are TGTGCCAGCCACGACACCCCAAGTACAGATACGCAGTATTTT. It specifies CASHDTPSTDTQYF.

This clone was found a few times. The chain employs TRBV7-2 and TRBJ2-6; no clear D gene. The V and J ends lost 4 bases and 4 bases respectively, with 8 bases between them. This CDR3 comprises 14 residues. Germline V lookup: CDR1 SGHTA, CDR2 FQGNSA. For the CDR3, the DNA is TGTGCCAGCAGCTCACTGCGGGGGGCCAACGTCCTGACTTTC. It translates to CASSSLRGANVLTF.